This T cell receptor beta chain was identified during a study of CXCR3-negative and CXCR3-positive naive CD8 T cells. The study, taken as a whole, reports: Greater hydrophobicity was found in TRB CDR3s of CXCR3-positive naive cells than of CXCR3-negative naive cells.

With UMI labels, 5' RACE was used to prepare the TRB cDNA libraries. No DNA is given; TCRdb re-called the 5' RACE reads and lists each CDR3 protein once. This sample's clone table lists more than 70,000 distinct CDR3 sequences. On this clonotype: Its antigen remains unidentified.

Germline CDR1 reads ENHRY; CDR2 reads SYGVKD. The CDR3 is 14 amino acids. The genes are TRBV10-3 and TRBJ2-7; the TCRdb call, TRBD2, lacks DNA for checking. Sequenced: naive CXCR3+ CD8+ T cells from blood. Stated subset: CD45RO-CCR7+CD27+CD95- naive CD8+ T cells expressing CXCR3 (TNR3+). This clonotype originated in a human donor in good health. Some clones in this sample may be carry-over from other donors' samples. The CDR3 sequence: CAIKEGTSLYEQYF.